This T cell receptor (beta chain) was documented in a study of spatial heterogeneity in lung cancer. TCRdb recomputed calls from the 5' RACE reads with MiXCR, one row per CDR3 protein. The data hold tens of thousands of distinct CDR3 sequences, with around 9% observed a single time. In its sample, this clonotype was seen a few times. Time point described: sample taken at primary tumor resection. Unsorted tumor, nontumor lung tissue or cryopreserved PBMC supplied the whole RNA. Here the sequenced sample was PBMCs, taken at surgery. This receptor was taken from a male donor with early-stage non-small cell lung cancer.

The CDR3 region has the DNA TGCAGTCTTAAAAAGGGTACCGGGGAGCTGTTTTTT. This gives the protein CSLKKGTGELFF. The chain employs TRBV20-1 and TRBJ2-2; D is uncertain. The CDR3 spans 12 residues. V lost 8 bases and J 5 bases, leaving 12 bases between the germline ends. From germline, CDR1 is DFQATT and CDR2 SNEGSKA (reference sequence).